One sample yielded the 30 T cell receptor beta chains listed below, sequenced in a study of T cells in Graves' hyperthyroidism and ophthalmopathy. RNA transcripts provided the source from which TCR beta CDR3 regions were amplified. An initial round of RT-PCR targeting the TCR CDR3 relied on the HTBI primer set. TCRdb called the multiplex PCR reads again in MiXCR, with one record for every CDR3 protein. The data show hundreds of thousands of distinct CDR3 sequences, with around 15% seen just once and roughly 10% held by the top ten. Sequenced: blood. The origin of the receptors is a woman younger than 30 with Graves' hyperthyroidism.

This clonotype was observed many times. V is TRBV7-8 and J is TRBJ2-5; 7 bases are a match to TRBD2. CDR3 length equals 13 residues. Germline V CDR1 and CDR2: SGHVS, FQNEAQ. The trim removed 0 bases at V and 7 bases at J, leaving 2 bases unmatched. The CDR3 sequence is CASSLAPGGTQYF. CDR3 sequence (DNA): TGTGCCAGCAGCTTAGCCCCGGGAGGGACCCAGTACTTC. The full variable domain, its missing parts supplied by reference TRBV7-8 and TRBJ2-5, is GAGVSQSPRYKVAKRGQDVALRCDPISGHVSLFWYQQALGQGPEFLTYFQNEAQLDKSGLPSDRFFAERPEGSVSTLKIQRTQQEDSAVYLCASSLAPGGTQYFGPGTRLLVL.

This chain connects TRBV9 to TRBJ2-1; 7 bases match TRBD1. This CDR3 has 15 amino acids. Germline-derived CDR1 and CDR2 are SGDLS and YYNGEE. V was clipped by 0 bases and J by 0 bases; unmatched bases: 0. This CDR3 reads CASSVGQGSYNEQFF. The DNA for the CDR3 is TGTGCCAGCAGCGTAGGACAGGGCTCCTACAATGAGCAGTTCTTC.

This clonotype was observed a handful of times. The chain combines TRBV7-2 with TRBJ1-5; D remains unclear. The V gene lost 2 bases and the J gene lost 10 bases, with 18 bases spanning the gap. Germline assignment: CDR1 SGHTA and CDR2 FQGNSA. This CDR3 region has 15 residues. The CDR3 loop reads CASSLNPSRASPQHF. DNA of the CDR3: TGTGCCAGCAGCTTAAATCCCAGTAGAGCTTCTCCCCAGCATTTT.

The chain employs TRBV29-1 and TRBJ2-7; TRBD1 matches at 12 bases. Germline CDR1 SQVTM, CDR2 ANQGSEA. The J segment lost 6 bases and the V segment lost 7 bases, leaving 7 bases of the junction unmatched. There are 13 residues in the CDR3. The CDR3 sequence is CSARDRGLLEQYF. In nucleotides, the CDR3 is TGCAGCGCTCGGGACAGGGGGCTTCTCGAGCAGTACTTC.

This clonotype has only a few counts. The rearrangement joins TRBV27 to TRBJ2-7; weak D call: TRBD2 (5 bases). CDR3 length: 17 amino acids. Germline V gives CDR1 MNHEY, CDR2 SMNVEV (reference sequence). Trimming stripped 3 bases from V and 3 bases from J, with 21 bases between. The CDR3: CASSFRRSSLGSYEQYF. The DNA of the CDR3 is TGTGCCAGCAGTTTCCGGAGGTCCAGTTTGGGCAGCTACGAGCAGTACTTC.

This clonotype was seen many times. The chain has TRBV6-5 and TRBJ2-7, with D perhaps matching TRBD2 (6 bases). CDR1 and CDR2 (germline): MNHEY, SVGAGI. The CDR3 extends over 15 amino acids. The V and J ends lost 2 bases and 6 bases respectively, with 17 bases between them. CDR3 residues: CASSYVGREQGEQYF. The CDR3 bases are TGTGCCAGCAGTTACGTCGGCCGGGAGCAGGGCGAGCAGTACTTC.

This clonotype has at least ten counts. The J gene is TRBJ2-2, the V gene TRBV27; 7 bases are shared with TRBD2. The CDR3 runs 16 residues. V lost 7 bases, J lost 4 bases, and 12 bases stayed unmatched. Per the germline V gene, CDR1 is MNHEY and CDR2 is SMNVEV (reference sequence). CDR3 protein: CASTPPGREFTGELFF. In DNA form, the CDR3 reads TGTGCCAGCACCCCCCCGGGGCGGGAGTTCACCGGGGAGCTGTTTTTT.

The V call is TRBV6-1, the J call TRBJ2-1; D gene uncertain. Deletions cut 5 bases from V and 4 bases from J, with 12 bases between. Germline CDR1 and CDR2: MNHNS and SASEGT. This CDR3 is 14 amino acids long. CDR3 region: CASSSRAEYNEQFF. CDR3 bases: TGTGCCAGCAGTTCAAGGGCTGAATACAATGAGCAGTTCTTC.

This clonotype was found many times. The chain carries TRBV27 and TRBJ1-2; weak D call: TRBD1 (5 bases). The CDR3 has 15 amino acids. The V end was cut by 4 bases, the J end by 7 bases, with 19 bases between. Germline V gene lookup returns CDR1 MNHEY and CDR2 SMNVEV (reference sequence). CDR3 sequence reads: CASSSPGTGLVGYTF. The CDR3 coding sequence is TGTGCCAGCAGTTCCCCAGGGACGGGATTGGTTGGCTACACCTTC.

This clonotype was observed a handful of times. The rearrangement joins TRBV14 to TRBJ1-2, with D uncertain. The CDR3 runs 14 residues. V was shortened by 1 base and J by 6 bases, with 12 bases between the two germline ends. CDR1 and CDR2 from the germline V gene are SGHDN and FVKESK. CDR3 DNA sequence: TGTGCCAGCAGCCAAGGGGTCTTTCGGGATGGCTACACCTTC. It is translated as CASSQGVFRDGYTF.

The table lists this clonotype with a few counts. The V call is TRBV20-1, the J call TRBJ2-3; 11 nucleotides agree with TRBD2. Per germline, CDR1 DFQATT and CDR2 SNEGSKA (reference sequence). This CDR3 is 14 amino acids long. V trimming: 3 bases; J trimming: 3 bases; junction bases outside the gene matches: 2. As DNA, the CDR3 is TGCAGTGCTAGGGGACTAGCGGTTACAGATACGCAGTATTTT. This codes for CSARGLAVTDTQYF.

This clonotype was counted many times. The chain carries TRBV3-1 and TRBJ2-2; 10 bases align to TRBD1. Trimming removed 0 bases from V and 3 bases from J; junction bases left unmatched: 4. The germline CDR1 and CDR2 sequences are LGHDT and YNNKEL (reference sequence). This CDR3 comprises 17 residues. This CDR3 reads CASSQEKGTGDTGELFF. Written as DNA, the CDR3 is TGTGCCAGCAGCCAAGAAAAGGGGACAGGGGACACCGGGGAGCTGTTTTTT.

This chain uses TRBV18 with TRBJ1-1; D remains ambiguous. The CDR3 loop spans 16 amino acids. Deletions cut 1 base from V and 1 base from J, with 13 bases between. The germline CDR1 and CDR2 sequences are KGHSH and LQKENI. DNA for the CDR3: TGTGCCAGCTCACCACGGCTGTCGGGATCGAACACTGAAGCTTTCTTT. It yields the protein CASSPRLSGSNTEAFF. Variable domain in full (rest from reference TRBV18 and TRBJ1-1): NAGVMQNPRHLVRRRGQEARLRCSPMKGHSHVYWYRQLPEEGLKFMVYLQKENIIDESGMPKERFSAEFPKEGPSILRIQQVVRGDSAAYFCASSPRLSGSNTEAFFGQGTRLTVV.

J is TRBJ2-5 and V is TRBV18; the D is unclear. CDR1 and CDR2 (germline): KGHSH, LQKENI. The V end lost 2 bases, the J end lost 10 bases, and 2 bases lay between the germline ends. The CDR3 extends over 9 amino acids. Written as DNA, the CDR3 is TGTGCCAGCTCACCATGCCAGTACTTC. Translation gives CASSPCQYF.

This clonotype appeared many times. V gene TRBV7-9 combines with J gene TRBJ2-2, with 7 bases matching TRBD1. The V gene's germline CDR1 is SEHNR and CDR2 FQNEAQ (reference sequence). This CDR3 is 16 amino acids long. The J segment lost 6 bases and the V segment lost 5 bases, leaving 12 bases of the junction unmatched. As DNA, the CDR3 is TGTGCCAGCAGCCACCGACAGGGAATGAATGCCGGGGAGCTGTTTTTT. This codes for CASSHRQGMNAGELFF.

This clonotype was detected a few times. J is TRBJ2-1 and V is TRBV7-9; TRBD2 agrees at 14 bases. Germline V gives CDR1 SEHNR, CDR2 FQNEAQ (reference sequence). Trimming took 3 bases from V and 1 from J; bases not matched to a gene: 8. This CDR3 comprises 19 residues. Here the CDR3 DNA reads TGTGCCAGCAGCTTGTGGGGACTAGCGGGAGTCAGGTCCTACAATGAGCAGTTCTTC. As protein: CASSLWGLAGVRSYNEQFF.

In this sample, this clonotype turned up many times. The CDR3 sequence is CASSYPSGRSTDTQYF. DNA of the CDR3: TGTGCCAGCAGTTACCCCAGCGGGAGGTCGACAGATACGCAGTATTTT. The rearrangement links TRBV6-2 or TRBV6-3 to TRBJ2-3; 9 bases align to TRBD2. Trimming at V came to 2 bases and at J to 3 bases, leaving 6 bases not matched to a gene. Germline lookup yields CDR1 MNHEY and CDR2 SVGEGT. This CDR3 is 16 amino acids long.

V and J are TRBV7-9 and TRBJ1-6; D perhaps matches TRBD1 (5 bases). The V end was cut by 4 bases, the J end by 4 bases, with 14 bases between. CDR1 is SEHNR and CDR2 is FQNEAQ in the germline V gene (reference sequence). The CDR3 has 16 amino acids. The CDR3 nucleotides read TGTGCCAGCAGCTCGGGACGGGGGTTTTATAATTCACCCCTCCACTTT. It specifies CASSSGRGFYNSPLHF. The full variable domain, its missing parts supplied by reference TRBV7-9 and TRBJ1-6, is DTGVSQNPRHKITKRGQNVTFRCDPISEHNRLYWYRQTLGQGPEFLTYFQNEAQLEKSRLLSDRFSAERPKGSFSTLEIQRTEQGDSAMYLCASSSGRGFYNSPLHFGNGTRLTVT.

The sample holds a few counts of this clonotype. The DNA of the CDR3 is TGTGCCAGCAGCAGAGGACAGGAAAAACTGTTTTTT. It is translated as CASSRGQEKLFF. J is TRBJ1-4 and V is TRBV7-9; D possibly corresponds to TRBD1 (6 bases). Germline V lookup: CDR1 SEHNR, CDR2 FQNEAQ (reference sequence). Trimming removed 5 bases from V and 8 bases from J, with 9 bases in between. This CDR3 comprises 12 residues.

This sequence joins TRBV11-2 and TRBJ1-6; D possibly corresponds to TRBD1 (5 bases). The V end was cut by 4 bases, the J end by 3 bases, with 13 bases between. Germline CDR1 SGHAT, CDR2 FQNNGV. The CDR3 is made up of 16 amino acids. This chain's CDR3 is CASSSLPGGYNSPLHF. The CDR3 DNA is TGTGCCAGCAGCTCTCTCCCGGGGGGCTATAATTCACCCCTCCACTTT.

The sample holds many counts of this clonotype. The J gene is TRBJ2-1, the V gene TRBV2, with 10 bases identical to TRBD2. The V and J ends lost 4 bases and 3 bases, in that order; junction bases with no gene match: 6. Germline V CDR1 and CDR2: SNHLY, FYNNEI. CDR3 length: 16 residues. The CDR3 region has the DNA TGTGCCAGCAGTGCCCTACTAGCGGGAAACTACAATGAGCAGTTCTTC. Protein sequence: CASSALLAGNYNEQFF.

This chain joins TRBV4-1 and TRBJ1-5; no firm D call. Germline V gives CDR1 MGHRA, CDR2 YSYEKL. The ends were cut back, 3 bases at V and 7 bases at J, with 19 bases in the middle. The CDR3 is 16 residues long. The CDR3 reads CASSQPPLGRRQPQHF. The CDR3 nucleotides are TGCGCCAGCAGCCAGCCCCCCCTAGGGAGACGGCAGCCCCAGCATTTT.

This clonotype was detected many times. This chain links TRBV12-3 or TRBV12-4 with TRBJ2-3; 9 positions match TRBD2. The J segment lost 2 bases and the V segment lost 4 bases, leaving 13 bases of the junction unmatched. This CDR3 has 18 amino acids. The CDR3 DNA follows: TGTGCCAGCAGTTCCCGCCTAGGGCGGGAGGGGGCCACAGATACGCAGTATTTT. Encoded protein: CASSSRLGREGATDTQYF.

This clonotype showed up many times. The V call is TRBV2, the J call TRBJ2-4; D not certain. V lost 6 bases and J lost 0, with 15 bases in between. The CDR3 has 16 residues. Germline V lookup: CDR1 SNHLY, CDR2 FYNNEI. The CDR3 loop is CASRNGLNLAKNIQYF. In nucleotides, the CDR3 is TGTGCCAGCAGGAATGGGCTTAACCTAGCCAAAAACATTCAGTACTTC.

This clonotype was seen at least ten times. The rearrangement uses TRBV18 and TRBJ2-6; the D is unclear. The CDR3 has 17 amino acids. Germline V CDR1 and CDR2: KGHSH, LQKENI. V gave up 1 base and J gave up 0 bases, with 10 bases separating them. CDR3 in amino acids: CASSPRSIPSGANVLTF. CDR3 bases: TGTGCCAGCTCACCACGATCAATCCCCTCTGGGGCCAACGTCCTGACTTTC.

This clonotype has ten or more counts. This chain links TRBV29-1 with TRBJ1-1; no firm D call. V dropped 3 bases and J dropped 7 bases, with 12 bases sitting between them. This CDR3 region has 12 residues. Per germline, CDR1 SQVTM and CDR2 ANQGSEA. The chain's CDR3 is CSVDQSAIEAFF. The CDR3, as DNA: TGCAGCGTTGATCAGTCTGCGATTGAAGCTTTCTTT. Drawing the rest from reference TRBV29-1 and TRBJ1-1, the complete variable domain is SAVISQKPSRDICQRGTSLTIQCQVDSQVTMMFWYRQQPGQSLTLIATANQGSEATYESGFVIDKFPISRPNLTFSTLTVSNMSPEDSSIYLCSVDQSAIEAFFGQGTRLTVV.

In its sample, this clonotype was seen many times. The chain recombines TRBV11-2 with TRBJ2-1, with TRBD2 identical over 7 bases. J lost 0 bases, V lost 5 bases, and 7 bases had no gene match. The germline V gene has CDR1 SGHAT and CDR2 FQNNGV. The CDR3 spans 16 residues. The CDR3 spells CASSGSGPLSYNEQFF. CDR3 nucleotides: TGTGCCAGCAGCGGTAGCGGGCCACTCTCCTACAATGAGCAGTTCTTC.

In this sample, this clonotype turned up many times. The chain employs TRBV6-1 and TRBJ2-1, with 13 bases fitting TRBD2. V was pared by 7 bases and J by 7 bases, with 16 bases of the junction left unmatched. The CDR3 is 18 residues long. Germline CDR1 MNHNS, CDR2 SASEGT. The CDR3: CASIYTGTSGAWGNEQFF. The CDR3, as DNA: TGTGCCAGCATTTACACCGGGACTAGCGGGGCGTGGGGGAATGAGCAGTTCTTC.

This clonotype was seen ten or more times. The chain couples TRBV7-9 to TRBJ2-7, with D perhaps matching TRBD2 (6 bases). This CDR3 contains 13 residues. Germline V gene data show CDR1 as SEHNR and CDR2 as FQNEAQ (reference sequence). Trimming took off 5 bases at V and 5 bases at J, with 13 bases between the two ends. DNA for the CDR3: TGTGCCAGCAGCCCGAATTGGGGGGACGAGCAGTACTTC. Residues: CASSPNWGDEQYF.

The chain carries TRBV6-1 and TRBJ2-7; 7 bases are shared with TRBD1. V trimming: 7 bases; J trimming: 0 bases; junction bases outside the gene matches: 6. This CDR3 is built from 14 residues. Germline V CDR1 and CDR2: MNHNS, SASEGT. The CDR3 spells CASTRDSSSYEQYF. CDR3 in DNA: TGTGCCAGCACCCGGGACAGCAGCTCCTACGAGCAGTACTTC.